A single T cell receptor beta chain is shown here with its context. This entry belongs to a study of shared clonotypes between healthy human individuals. Naive CD8 cells comprised CD45RO-negative, CCR7-positively selected cells, excluding terminally differentiated effector memory CD45RA+ cells. With 5 bases removed from V and 2 bases from J, the gap between germline ends came to 13 bases. In germline, CDR1 is PRHDT, CDR2 FYEKMQ (reference sequence). There are 14 residues in the CDR3. Assay runs were performed at deep level. Using about 220 ng DNA, 30,000 or so T cell genomes, the sorted-subset replicate PCRs were run. The data were produced by immunoSEQ multiplex PCR, yet TCRdb's version contains in-frame clones alone and is incomplete. The data contain around 2,100,000 clones, about 94% of them singletons.

This chain connects TRBV13 to TRBJ2-7; TRBD1 might be the D (6 bases). The sequence was collected from a man aged 18 to 30 in good health. Sequencing was performed on naive CD8+ T cells sorted from blood. The CDR3 loop is CASSTGQLAYEQYF. The CDR3 nucleotides read TGTGCCAGCAGCACTGGACAGTTGGCCTACGAGCAGTACTTC.